A single sample gave rise to the 24 T cell receptor beta chains below, sequenced in a study of early T cells in non-severe SARS-CoV-2 infection. TCRdb reanalysed the 5' RACE reads using MiXCR and keeps one entry per CDR3 protein. The sample comprises 25,000 to 30,000 distinct CDR3 sequences, around 4% of which are singletons, and 11% rests with the top ten. The sample consisted of whole blood. Source of these receptors: an adult who was a healthcare worker with PCR-confirmed SARS-CoV-2 infection or an uninfected control (not recorded which).

This clonotype was counted many times. V is TRBV7-9 and J is TRBJ2-1, with D possibly matching TRBD2 (6 bases). The V and J ends lost 1 base and 9 bases respectively, with 19 bases between them. From germline, CDR1 is SEHNR and CDR2 FQNEAQ (reference sequence). The CDR3 contains 16 residues. In nucleotides, the CDR3 is TGTGCCAGCAGCTTAGACGAGTCTGGGACTCAGGTTGAGCAGTTCTTC. Amino acids: CASSLDESGTQVEQFF.

In its sample, this clonotype was seen many times. The chain recombines TRBV19 with TRBJ2-3, with 7 bases identical to TRBD1. V was clipped by 5 bases and J by 5 bases; unmatched bases: 7. Germline assignment: CDR1 LNHDA and CDR2 SQIVND (reference sequence). This CDR3 is 14 amino acids long. CDR3 sequence (DNA): TGTGCCAGTAGTCAGACAGGGAAGGTAGATACGCAGTATTTT. It encodes CASSQTGKVDTQYF.

Many counts were recorded for this clonotype. The J gene is TRBJ1-2, the V gene TRBV7-9; 8 bases align to TRBD1. CDR1 and CDR2 from the germline V gene are SEHNR and FQNEAQ (reference sequence). The CDR3 consists of 16 residues. The junction had 13 bases not matched to a gene; V was cut back by 5 bases and J by 5 bases. CDR3 DNA sequence: TGTGCCAGCAGCCCTAAGGATGGACAGGGACAATATGGCTACACCTTC. It translates to CASSPKDGQGQYGYTF. Full variable domain (outside the CDR3, taken from reference TRBV7-9 and TRBJ1-2): DTGVSQNPRHKITKRGQNVTFRCDPISEHNRLYWYRQTLGQGPEFLTYFQNEAQLEKSRLLSDRFSAERPKGSFSTLEIQRTEQGDSAMYLCASSPKDGQGQYGYTFGSGTRLTVV.

This clonotype was seen at least ten times. The J gene is TRBJ2-1, the V gene TRBV13, with TRBD2 matching 11 bases. With 4 bases clipped from V and 8 bases from J, the junction kept 7 bases outside the gene matches. This CDR3 has 15 amino acids. Germline CDR1 reads PRHDT; CDR2 reads FYEKMQ (reference sequence). In DNA form, the CDR3 reads TGTGCCAGCAGCTCGGGACTAGCGGTCACGGATGAGCAGTTCTTC. It codes for CASSSGLAVTDEQFF.

This clonotype was detected ten times or more. The V gene is TRBV7-8, the J gene TRBJ2-5, with TRBD1 identical over 9 bases. The CDR3 runs to 15 residues. The germline V gene has CDR1 SGHVS and CDR2 FQNEAQ. With V trimmed by 3 bases and J by 4 bases, 6 bases remained unmatched. This chain's CDR3 is CASSFNGQGSETQYF. Here the CDR3 DNA reads TGTGCCAGCAGCTTCAACGGACAGGGGTCAGAGACCCAGTACTTC.

This clonotype was observed a handful of times. The chain joins TRBV7-2 to TRBJ2-4, with a possible D match to TRBD1 (6 bases). CDR3 length: 15 residues. Germline assignment: CDR1 SGHTA and CDR2 FQGNSA. V lost 5 bases to trimming and J lost 4 bases, with 15 bases between them. CDR3 protein: CASSPRWQGKNIQYF. The CDR3 DNA reads TGTGCCAGCAGCCCCCGGTGGCAGGGGAAAAACATTCAGTACTTC.

This clonotype was seen repeatedly, ten times or more. V gene TRBV20-1 combines with J gene TRBJ1-5, with 7 bases identical to TRBD1. Germline trimming cut 4 bases from V and 3 bases from J; bases unmatched to any gene: 6. CDR1 and CDR2 (germline): DFQATT, SNEGSKA (reference sequence). The CDR3 runs 14 residues. Here the CDR3 reads CSAKDRDFNQPQHF. DNA of the CDR3: TGCAGTGCTAAAGACAGGGACTTCAATCAGCCCCAGCATTTT.

Of note for this clonotype: A much larger clone differs from this one at a single base, so this may be a read error. This chain uses TRBV6-4 with TRBJ2-1; the match to TRBD1 covers 7 bases. Germline CDR1 MRHNA, CDR2 SNTAGT. The J segment lost 8 bases and the V segment lost 5 bases, leaving 6 bases of the junction unmatched. This CDR3 contains 13 residues. Here the CDR3 reads CASSNKDRDEQFF. CDR3 nucleotide sequence: TGTGCCAGCAGTAACAAAGACAGGGATGAGCAGTTCTTC.

This clonotype was seen many times. The chain recombines TRBV28 with TRBJ2-1; D may correspond to TRBD1 or TRBD2 (5 bases each). The CDR3 runs 17 residues. CDR1 MDHEN and CDR2 SYDVKM come from the germline V gene. V gave up 5 bases and J gave up 9 bases, with 26 bases separating them. The CDR3, as DNA: TGTGCCAGCAGTGCAAAACTAGGGGTCGGTAAATTCGGTGAGCAGTTCTTC. The encoded protein is CASSAKLGVGKFGEQFF.

Ten or more counts support this clonotype. The rearrangement uses TRBV7-2 and TRBJ2-7; TRBD2 agrees at 7 bases. The CDR3 loop spans 14 amino acids. Germline V gives CDR1 SGHTA, CDR2 FQGNSA. Losses at the gene ends were 2 bases for V and 3 bases for J; bases not matched to a gene: 4. CDR3 residues: CASSLTREHYEQYF. For the CDR3, the DNA is TGTGCCAGCAGCTTAACGCGGGAGCACTACGAGCAGTACTTC.

This clonotype was detected ten times or more. The chain combines TRBV20-1 with TRBJ2-1, with 14 bases that match TRBD2. Per germline, CDR1 DFQATT and CDR2 SNEGSKA (reference sequence). This CDR3 has 14 residues. Trimming removed 4 bases from V and 9 bases from J; junction bases left unmatched: 5. The CDR3 region is CSATGLAGAPEQFF. The CDR3 DNA is TGCAGTGCTACGGGACTAGCGGGAGCGCCTGAGCAGTTCTTC.

This chain links TRBV7-9 with TRBJ2-2, with 13 bases identical to TRBD2. With 2 bases clipped from V and 5 bases from J, the junction kept 2 bases outside the gene matches. Germline V gene sequence: CDR1 SEHNR, CDR2 FQNEAQ (reference sequence). This CDR3 is built from 16 residues. CDR3 region: CASSLQTSGRTGELFF. The CDR3 DNA follows: TGTGCCAGCAGCTTACAGACTAGCGGGAGGACCGGGGAGCTGTTTTTT.

In its sample, this clonotype was seen many times. The chain combines TRBV6-1 with TRBJ1-6, with unresolved D. Trimming left V 3 bases short and J 7 bases short, with 7 bases between. This CDR3 contains 13 residues. Per germline, CDR1 MNHNS and CDR2 SASEGT. CDR3 sequence: CASSEYSNSPLHF. For the CDR3, the DNA is TGTGCCAGCAGTGAGTACAGCAATTCACCCCTCCACTTT.

This clonotype appeared many times. The V gene is TRBV18, the J gene TRBJ1-4; D gene uncertain. V was clipped by 3 bases and J by 3 bases, with 2 bases between them. Germline V gene lookup returns CDR1 KGHSH and CDR2 LQKENI. There are 12 residues in the CDR3. For the CDR3, the DNA is TGTGCCAGCTCACCGTCTAATGAAAAACTGTTTTTT. It encodes CASSPSNEKLFF.

This clonotype came up many times. The CDR3 DNA reads TGCGCCAGCAGCCAAGACCGTCAGGGGTACTATGGCTACACCTTC. Its protein is CASSQDRQGYYGYTF. This rearrangement joins TRBV4-3 to TRBJ1-2; D possibly corresponds to TRBD1 (6 bases). The CDR3 has 15 amino acids. The V gene's germline CDR1 is LGHNA and CDR2 YSLEER. V gave up 0 bases and J gave up 3 bases, with 11 bases separating them.

This clonotype appeared many times. CDR3 amino acids: CASSQTSPRGYSGTEAFF. The CDR3 nucleotides are TGCGCCAGCAGCCAAACGTCCCCTAGGGGCTATTCTGGCACTGAAGCTTTCTTT. This chain uses TRBV4-1 with TRBJ1-1, with a tentative D call TRBD1 (5 bases). V gave up 2 bases and J gave up 4 bases, with 23 bases separating them. The CDR3 spans 18 residues. In germline, CDR1 is MGHRA, CDR2 YSYEKL.

This clonotype was seen a few times. This chain uses TRBV4-3 with TRBJ2-7, with D perhaps TRBD1 (5 bases). V was cut by 3 bases and J by 4 bases, with 13 bases left in between. This CDR3 region has 14 residues. Per the germline V gene, CDR1 is LGHNA and CDR2 is YSLEER. CDR3 amino acids: CASSQALGLYEQYF. The CDR3 coding sequence is TGCGCCAGCAGCCAGGCCCTGGGGCTATACGAGCAGTACTTC.

At least ten counts were recorded for this clonotype. The chain has TRBV6-1 and TRBJ1-1; TRBD1 matches at 7 bases. Trimming took 2 bases from V and 13 from J; bases not matched to a gene: 19. This CDR3 comprises 16 residues. Germline CDR1 reads MNHNS; CDR2 reads SASEGT. Written as DNA, the CDR3 is TGTGCCAGCAGTGAATGGAGGGGGCGGATTGAACACTGGGGTTTCTTT. Translation: CASSEWRGRIEHWGFF.

This clonotype was counted ten times or more. The rearrangement uses TRBV15 and TRBJ1-5; D is uncertain. The CDR3 has 16 amino acids. V dropped 0 bases and J dropped 1 base, with 10 bases sitting between them. The germline V gene encodes CDR1 LNHNV and CDR2 YYDKDF (reference sequence). This CDR3 is CATSRDLIQSNQPQHF. In DNA, the CDR3 is TGTGCCACCAGCAGAGATCTTATTCAGAGCAATCAGCCCCAGCATTTT.

A few counts support this clonotype. The V and J genes are TRBV29-1 and TRBJ2-7; tentatively, D is TRBD1 or TRBD2 (5 bases each). The germline V and J ends were trimmed by 4 bases and 2 bases, with 9 bases remaining between them. This CDR3 has 12 residues. Germline CDR1 SQVTM, CDR2 ANQGSEA. The CDR3, as DNA: TGCAGCGTTGCCGGGGCCGCCTACGAGCAGTACTTC. Protein sequence: CSVAGAAYEQYF.

On this clonotype: A much larger clone is a single base away; this may be a read error. V and J are TRBV2 and TRBJ1-5; possible D gene TRBD1, 5 bases. Trimming removed 4 bases from V and 5 bases from J, with 6 bases in between. CDR3 length equals 12 residues. Germline lookup yields CDR1 SNHLY and CDR2 FYNNEI. The chain's CDR3 is CASSVGDQPQHF. The CDR3 DNA reads as TGTGCCAGCAGTGTGGGGGATCAGCCCCAGCATTTT.

This clonotype showed up many times. The chain is built from TRBV4-2 and TRBJ2-7; 10 bases line up with TRBD1. Germline values: CDR1 LGHNA, CDR2 YNFKEQ. The CDR3 has 15 residues. Unmatched junction bases numbered 2, after V lost 3 bases and J lost 0 bases. This CDR3 is CASSHGDRGSYEQYF. The CDR3 DNA reads TGTGCCAGCAGCCATGGGGACAGGGGCTCCTACGAGCAGTACTTC.

This clonotype was detected ten times or more. The chain uses TRBV3-1 and TRBJ2-4, with 7 bases fitting TRBD2. CDR1 and CDR2 (germline): LGHDT, YNNKEL (reference sequence). The CDR3 loop spans 18 amino acids. V lost 4 bases to trimming and J lost 0 bases; unmatched junction nucleotides: 12. This CDR3 reads CASSRILSTGGAKNIQYF. The DNA for the CDR3 is TGTGCCAGCAGCCGCATTCTGAGTACGGGGGGAGCCAAAAACATTCAGTACTTC.

This clonotype was found many times. The chain employs TRBV5-6 and TRBJ1-1; a weak D match, TRBD1 (5 bases). The CDR3 covers 13 residues. CDR1 SGHDT and CDR2 YYEEEE come from the germline V gene. Trimming took off 4 bases at V and 3 bases at J, with 10 bases between the two ends. The CDR3 here is CASSPTGYTEAFF. The CDR3 DNA is TGTGCCAGCAGCCCCACAGGTTACACTGAAGCTTTCTTT.